This T cell receptor beta chain came from a study of cytomegalovirus exposure and HLA in healthy donors (dated by TCRdb to about 2017). As for the study more broadly: According to an earlier analysis of a few hundred of the donors, about 179 million T cells yielded over 90 million unique TCR beta sequences and 276 Gb of sequence data. About 320 gigabases of sequencing data and 80 million or so unique TCR sequences were included in an early release covering 500 to 750 HLA-typed donors. Of the approximately 400 genotyped donors, less than 85% were placed in the genetic ancestry cluster associated with self-reported Caucasian donors. The aim of the study was to test whether cataloging public T cell receptors could identify signatures of past pathogen exposure. The study profiled the T cell repertoires of under 700 subjects by immunosequencing and related them to cytomegalovirus serostatus. Besides the first cohort of hundreds of subjects, a separate validation cohort made up of 95 to 150 different subjects was used. The study combined high-throughput TCR immunosequencing, statistical association of individual TCRs with disease status, and machine learning to predict cytomegalovirus infection status. To study patterns of TCR occurrence, a later analysis re-analyzed previously published TCR beta repertoires from just over 650 donors and added high-resolution HLA genotyping. The later analysis used no new phenotypic data to find candidate immune exposures, relying instead on TCR beta sequences and their occurrence across donors. An earlier analysis of 587 of the donors applied high-throughput TCR beta sequencing to assess whether each TCR beta V gene segment acted as functional or pseudogenic. Alongside the repertoire data, information on donor age, sex, ethnicity and CMV serostatus was compiled. In a later genetic analysis, genome-wide SNP genotypes for about 55% of the roughly 670 donors were used, and that subset was treated as a discovery cohort. Every repertoire in the discovery cohort had been generated on one and the same sequencing platform. HLA typing covered class I and class II loci at four-digit resolution. Typing coverage differed by locus: A, B, C, DRB1 and DQB1 were typed in about 620-630 donors, DQA1 in about 510, DPA1 in 600 to 610, and DPB1 in around 490. Several DR-DQ haplotypes were handled as single units for association and clustering, since linkage in the cohort was strong. Among around 400 genotyped donors of the cohort, an average of around 240,000 unique TCR beta nucleotide sequences were sequenced per donor, roughly a sixth of them non-productive.

With respect to this clone: What this receptor recognizes is not known. Base qualities are not provided; no much larger clone lies one nucleotide away.

The germline V gene provides CDR1 SGHRS and CDR2 YFSETQ. V is reduced by 3 bases and J by 4 bases, leaving a spacing of 13 bases between them. From its cysteine to its phenylalanine, the CDR3 spans 14 amino acids. Only the CDR3 DNA is retained, 42 bases long and in frame from the first base. In total, 500 to 700 healthy bone marrow donors made up the cohort. At the time of sampling, all cohort members were nominally healthy, though unrecorded immune exposures were likely present. The donor was CMV seronegative and belonged to the group of 352 seronegative cohort members. Every donor gave a peripheral blood sample, and the peripheral blood mononuclear cells from that sample were used for TCR beta sequencing. The Qiagen DNeasy Blood Extraction Kit was used to extract genomic DNA from the blood cell samples. Beyond this particular receptor, the publication reports: In a later analysis, around 15,000 TCR beta sequences were associated with specific HLA alleles at a false discovery rate of 0.05. A later genetic analysis associated a missense DCLRE1C variant with V-gene and J-gene trimming of TCR beta chains, and an independent cohort replicated the association. Some IMGT-functional V segments, including TRBV6-2 and TRBV6-3, could not be distinguished by the 87-base-pair reads and were therefore excluded. The only immune exposure information available for the cohort was CMV serostatus. In a later analysis, HLA-associated TCR beta chains were found to be more clonally expanded and to have lower generation probabilities than equally common non-associated chains. Sequencing depth was assumed to be roughly uniform across donors in the presence/absence analyses, though that assumption may not hold. In vitro tests confirmed that a few of the cytomegalovirus-associated TCR beta chains recognize cytomegalovirus antigens. Because counts were too low, some 17 rarely observed V segments, including chromosome 9 orphons, were left out of the earlier analysis of approximately 580 of the donors. A later genetic analysis reported fewer N-insertions in productive TCRs among donors in an Asian-associated ancestry cluster than the approximately 700-donor mean. The sequencing pipeline was judged likely to have produced a cluster of highly shared sequence variants as a technical artifact. In an earlier analysis of approximately 600 of the donors, most TCR beta V segments were observed in productive rearrangements about 87% or about 30% of the time, broadly matching IMGT annotations. Strong co-occurrence of HLA alleles, especially DR and DQ, made assigning TCR associations to individual alleles difficult. Correlated functional status among segregating V segments might reflect linkage disequilibrium, but an unknown experimental factor could not be ruled out. Cytomegalovirus status was reported to be diagnosed by the classifier with high specificity and sensitivity in both the original and validation cohorts. A total of 164 TCR beta chains were listed by the study as associated with cytomegalovirus. A further reported finding was that TCR beta sequences accurately predicted the HLA-A and HLA-B alleles for most subjects in the first cohort. Most TCR sequences were seen in very few donors, while some public TCRs were found in many individuals. HLA typing was unavailable for some donors at each locus, so association tests used only the typed subset. Several of the top co-occurrence clusters appeared to be linked to parvovirus B19, influenza, CMV and Epstein-Barr virus, according to a later analysis. Only TCR beta chains were sequenced in this cohort, and the absence of alpha or paired-chain data limited detectable features. The authors suggested that the approach could potentially be generalized to other disease states and immunological phenotypes. In a later analysis, most CMV-associated TCR beta chains were found to appear HLA-restricted, with HLA associations seemingly driven largely by CMV exposure. In a later analysis, the rate of TCR association differed among HLA loci, with DRB1 alleles having the most associated TCRs and HLA-C alleles having the fewest.

The method was the immunoSEQ multiplex PCR assay. A mixture of 60 forward primers for TCR Vbeta segments and 13 reverse primers for TCR Jbeta segments was used in the multiplex PCR. A multiplex PCR assay on genomic DNA amplified the CDR3 region of rearranged TCR beta genes. On the Illumina HiSeq System, the amplified TCR beta libraries were sequenced as 87-base-pair reads. As for the original processing: A later analysis counted tens of millions of unique TCR beta chains across the 640 or so repertoires, and around 12 million of these chains were shared by at least two donors. Raw reads were error-corrected and collapsed into unique sequences with a nearest-neighbor algorithm that merged closely related sequences to remove PCR and sequencing errors. Alignment of CDR3 sequences to IMGT reference sequences was used to assign V, D and J gene segments. For a sequence to be retained, at least a six-nucleotide match to both a V gene segment and a J gene segment was required. A rearrangement was called productive if the CDR3 had no stop codons and remained in frame with V and J, and every other rearrangement was called non-productive. CDR3 was defined by IMGT convention, running from the second conserved V-encoded cysteine to the conserved J-encoded phenylalanine. The earlier analysis of about 570 of the donors excluded any sequence lacking an unambiguous match to a single V gene segment. In an earlier analysis of almost 600 of the donors, a V segment was called functional when productive rearrangements were above 56.7%, and segregating when the standard deviation between donors exceeded 5%. A statistical classification framework was built to diagnose cytomegalovirus status from the catalog of TCR beta chain sequences. A later analysis assigned V and J genes by comparing TCR nucleotide sequences with IMGT/GENE-DB human TR gene sequences. The TCRdist pipeline was used in a later analysis to assign CDR3 sequences and most-parsimonious VDJ recombination scenarios. In a later analysis, every TCR beta chain was defined by the combination of its CDR3 amino acid sequence and its V-gene family, and reads without a unique V-gene family were dropped. As a way to deal with suspected cross-contamination and a sequencing artifact, a later analysis dropped 450 to 700 nucleotide sequences that were highly shared and had low generation probability. For each public chain, a later analysis derived a clonal expansion index from normalized ranks of inferred template counts within each repertoire. A later analysis computed generation probabilities with a VDJ recombination model fitted to out-of-frame rearrangements, and checked the results against IGoR. In a later analysis, TCR-TCR, TCR-HLA and TCR-CMV co-occurrence was scored with hypergeometric tests, and a repertoire-size bias correction was applied to TCR pairs. In a later analysis, false discovery rates were estimated by permuting HLA or CMV assignments 20 times. In a later analysis, co-occurring TCRs were grouped with DBSCAN, and TCRdist sequence similarity was added when clustering was performed within HLA-allele-positive subsets. Repertoires with fewer than 30,000 or more than 120,000 public chains were left out of co-occurrence clustering, as were five repertoires with anomalous nucleotide sharing. Sourced from immuneACCESS, this table was stored by TCRdb with only in-frame sequences that have V and J called. A share of the clones is absent; for the studies checked, an unresolved V gene accounts for under half, and the remainder has no known explanation. V and J calls and clone size are as listed in that table; D and trimming were resolved from the DNA. The sample table lists approximately 97,000 clones, roughly 73% of them with a count of one. Clones ranked in the top ten supply 3.5% to 4.5% of the sample.

This sequence originates from a man in his forties in good health and CMV-seronegative. The material sequenced was PBMCs. The chain uses TRBV5-1 and TRBJ2-5; the D gene is perhaps TRBD1, on 5 matching bases. The CDR3 in this case is CASSWQTVRETQYF. The sequence in DNA is TGCGCCAGCAGCTGGCAGACAGTCCGAGAGACCCAGTACTTC.